These T cell receptor beta chains were read from a single sample in a study of shared clonotypes between healthy human individuals. Profiled with immunoSEQ multiplex PCR; TCRdb holds only in-frame clones, not every one. The table has under 1,100,000 clones, around three quarters seen once; the top ten hold 0.6% to 0.7%. The sample taken for sequencing was memory CD4+ T cells from PBMCs. The origin of the receptors is a man aged 18 to 35 in good health. Some clones in this sample may be carry-over from other donors' samples. The CDR3 runs from the conserved cysteine through the conserved F or W. D genes are given only for firm matches. Where a row states a size, it is once, few, many or the class of an expanded clone; other rows omit it.

d_gene: .; abundance: once; j_gene: TRBJ1-5; v_gene: TRBV4-1; CDR3aa: CASSQDHNQPQHF; CDR3nt: TGCGCCAGCAGCCAAGATCATAATCAGCCCCAGCATTTT
d_gene: .; abundance: few; j_gene: TRBJ1-1; v_gene: TRBV7-9; CDR3aa: CASSLGEYTAEAFF; CDR3nt: TGTGCCAGCAGCTTAGGGGAGTATACTGCTGAAGCTTTCTTT
d_gene: .; abundance: .; j_gene: TRBJ2-7; v_gene: TRBV11-1; CDR3aa: CASSPPRTLGEQYF; CDR3nt: TGTGCCAGCAGCCCCCCCCGGACATTGGGGGAGCAGTACTTC
d_gene: TRBD2; abundance: .; j_gene: TRBJ2-1; v_gene: TRBV7-9; CDR3aa: CASSLLSGGWSSGQFF; CDR3nt: TGTGCCAGCAGCTTGCTGTCGGGAGGCTGGTCCAGCGGGCAGTTCTTC
d_gene: .; abundance: .; j_gene: TRBJ1-1; v_gene: TRBV30; CDR3aa: CAWTPGRTEAFF; CDR3nt: TGTGCCTGGACCCCAGGGAGAACTGAAGCTTTCTTT
d_gene: .; abundance: .; j_gene: TRBJ2-7; v_gene: TRBV28; CDR3aa: CASSLQGFPYEQYF; CDR3nt: TGTGCCAGCAGCCTTCAGGGATTCCCCTACGAGCAGTACTTC
d_gene: .; abundance: .; j_gene: TRBJ1-1; v_gene: TRBV7-6; CDR3aa: CASGTNTEAFF; CDR3nt: TGTGCCAGCGGAACGAACACTGAAGCTTTCTTT
d_gene: TRBD2; abundance: once; j_gene: TRBJ2-5; v_gene: TRBV15; CDR3aa: CATSGIAGGWYF; CDR3nt: TGTGCCACCAGCGGGATAGCGGGTGGGTGGTACTTC
d_gene: .; abundance: .; j_gene: TRBJ2-7; v_gene: TRBV6-6; CDR3aa: CASAPAGIVHEQYF; CDR3nt: TGTGCCAGCGCCCCCGCTGGAATAGTGCACGAGCAGTACTTC
d_gene: .; abundance: .; j_gene: TRBJ1-1; v_gene: TRBV5-1; CDR3aa: CASSFAINTEAFF; CDR3nt: TGCGCCAGCAGCTTTGCTATAAACACTGAAGCTTTCTTT
d_gene: .; abundance: .; j_gene: TRBJ2-1; v_gene: TRBV9; CDR3aa: CASSALGSYNEQFF; CDR3nt: TGTGCCAGCAGCGCTCTGGGATCCTACAATGAGCAGTTCTTC
d_gene: .; abundance: .; j_gene: TRBJ1-2; v_gene: TRBV27; CDR3aa: CAAKARAF; CDR3nt: TGTGCCGCCAAGGCCAGGGCTTTC
d_gene: .; abundance: .; j_gene: TRBJ2-1; v_gene: TRBV5-1; CDR3aa: CASSLTDESNEQFF; CDR3nt: TGCGCCAGCAGCCTAACGGACGAAAGCAATGAGCAGTTCTTC
d_gene: .; abundance: once; j_gene: TRBJ2-5; v_gene: TRBV19; CDR3aa: CASRGRWDQETQYF; CDR3nt: TGTGCCAGTAGGGGGCGTTGGGACCAAGAGACCCAGTACTTC
d_gene: .; abundance: .; j_gene: TRBJ1-1; v_gene: TRBV5-1; CDR3aa: CASSWDGNTEAFF; CDR3nt: TGCGCCAGCAGCTGGGACGGAAACACTGAAGCTTTCTTT
d_gene: .; abundance: .; j_gene: TRBJ1-1; v_gene: TRBV7-9; CDR3aa: CASSLAPGGTEAFF; CDR3nt: TGTGCCAGCAGCTTAGCTCCGGGTGGCACTGAAGCTTTCTTT
d_gene: .; abundance: many; j_gene: TRBJ1-5; v_gene: TRBV4-1; CDR3aa: CASSQSTNQPQHF; CDR3nt: TGCGCCAGCAGCCAATCCACAAATCAGCCCCAGCATTTT
d_gene: .; abundance: .; j_gene: TRBJ2-1; v_gene: TRBV18; CDR3aa: CASSPGQPGEQFF; CDR3nt: TGTGCCAGCTCACCAGGCCAACCTGGTGAGCAGTTCTTC
d_gene: TRBD2; abundance: .; j_gene: TRBJ2-1; v_gene: TRBV28; CDR3aa: CASSRLAGGEDEQFF; CDR3nt: TGTGCCAGCAGCCGACTAGCGGGAGGGGAGGATGAGCAGTTCTTC
d_gene: .; abundance: .; j_gene: TRBJ1-2; v_gene: TRBV19; CDR3aa: CASSPRRGGNYGYTF; CDR3nt: TGTGCCAGTAGTCCTCGGAGAGGGGGGAACTATGGCTACACCTTC
d_gene: TRBD1; abundance: .; j_gene: TRBJ1-1; v_gene: TRBV27; CDR3aa: CASSLFGTGVRTEAFF; CDR3nt: TGTGCCAGCAGTTTATTTGGGACAGGGGTTCGGACTGAAGCTTTCTTT
d_gene: .; abundance: .; j_gene: TRBJ2-1; v_gene: TRBV5-4; CDR3aa: CASSRGTQNHNNEQFF; CDR3nt: TGTGCCAGCAGCCGGGGGACTCAGAACCACAACAATGAGCAGTTCTTC
d_gene: .; abundance: .; j_gene: TRBJ1-5; v_gene: TRBV28; CDR3aa: CASSLRQTHQPQHF; CDR3nt: TGTGCCAGCAGTCTACGACAGACCCATCAGCCCCAGCATTTT
d_gene: TRBD1; abundance: .; j_gene: TRBJ2-2; v_gene: TRBV6-1; CDR3aa: CASSELGTGGADTGELFF; CDR3nt: TGTGCCAGCAGTGAATTGGGGACAGGGGGCGCGGACACCGGGGAGCTGTTTTTT
d_gene: .; abundance: .; j_gene: TRBJ1-3; v_gene: TRBV5-1; CDR3aa: CASSLAPRQGSSGNTIYF; CDR3nt: TGCGCCAGCAGCTTGGCCCCCCGCCAGGGGAGCTCTGGAAACACCATATATTTT
d_gene: .; abundance: .; j_gene: TRBJ1-1; v_gene: TRBV18; CDR3aa: CASSVNRNTEAFF; CDR3nt: TGTGCCAGCTCAGTAAACAGGAACACTGAAGCTTTCTTT
d_gene: .; abundance: .; j_gene: TRBJ1-1; v_gene: TRBV7-9; CDR3aa: CASSSYGGGNTEAFF; CDR3nt: TGTGCCAGCAGCTCTTACGGGGGAGGGAACACTGAAGCTTTCTTT
d_gene: .; abundance: few; j_gene: TRBJ2-3; v_gene: TRBV5-1; CDR3aa: CASSPSGGQRTDTQYF; CDR3nt: TGCGCCAGCAGCCCCTCCGGGGGACAACGCACAGATACGCAGTATTTT
d_gene: TRBD1; abundance: few; j_gene: TRBJ1-2; v_gene: TRBV19; CDR3aa: CASSLTGFDGYTF; CDR3nt: TGTGCCAGTAGTTTGACAGGGTTTGATGGCTACACCTTC
d_gene: .; abundance: once; j_gene: TRBJ2-2; v_gene: TRBV30; CDR3aa: CAWSPQWVGELFF; CDR3nt: TGTGCCTGGAGTCCCCAGTGGGTCGGGGAGCTGTTTTTT
d_gene: .; abundance: .; j_gene: TRBJ1-2; v_gene: TRBV11-2; CDR3aa: CASSSDRGTYGYTF; CDR3nt: TGTGCCAGCAGCTCCGACAGAGGCACCTATGGCTACACCTTC
d_gene: .; abundance: .; j_gene: TRBJ1-1; v_gene: TRBV27; CDR3aa: CASSFLRDMNTEAFF; CDR3nt: TGTGCCAGCAGTTTTCTGAGGGATATGAACACTGAAGCTTTCTTT
d_gene: .; abundance: .; j_gene: TRBJ2-1; v_gene: TRBV7-9; CDR3aa: CASSLNSPPNEQFF; CDR3nt: TGTGCCAGCAGCTTAAACTCTCCCCCCAATGAGCAGTTCTTC
d_gene: .; abundance: .; j_gene: TRBJ2-7; v_gene: TRBV21-1; CDR3aa: CASSTRLAGVHEQYF; CDR3nt: TGTGCCAGCAGCACAAGACTAGCGGGAGTCCACGAGCAGTACTTC
d_gene: .; abundance: few; j_gene: TRBJ1-2; v_gene: TRBV15; CDR3aa: CATSRDRAQGSGYTF; CDR3nt: TGTGCCACCAGCAGAGATAGGGCACAGGGAAGTGGCTACACCTTC
d_gene: TRBD1; abundance: .; j_gene: TRBJ1-3; v_gene: TRBV27; CDR3aa: CASSPQGAGNTIYF; CDR3nt: TGTGCCAGCAGCCCCCAGGGGGCTGGAAACACCATATATTTT
d_gene: .; abundance: .; j_gene: TRBJ2-5; v_gene: TRBV7-6; CDR3aa: CASSLGGLPGRQTQYF; CDR3nt: TGTGCCAGCAGCTTAGGAGGGCTACCCGGGCGGCAGACCCAGTACTTC
d_gene: TRBD1; abundance: once; j_gene: TRBJ2-5; v_gene: TRBV27; CDR3aa: CASATGLFPETQYF; CDR3nt: TGTGCCTCGGCGACAGGGTTGTTTCCAGAGACCCAGTACTTC
d_gene: .; abundance: .; j_gene: TRBJ1-5; v_gene: TRBV23-1; CDR3aa: CASSQRGQNSNQPQHF; CDR3nt: TGCGCCAGCAGTCAGAGAGGACAGAATAGCAATCAGCCCCAGCATTTT
d_gene: .; abundance: few; j_gene: TRBJ2-5; v_gene: TRBV7-9; CDR3aa: CASSPRGPETQYF; CDR3nt: TGTGCCAGCAGCCCCCGGGGTCCCGAGACCCAGTACTTC
d_gene: .; abundance: few; j_gene: TRBJ1-2; v_gene: TRBV28; CDR3aa: CASSWQGRNYGYTF; CDR3nt: TGTGCCAGCAGTTGGCAGGGGCGAAACTATGGCTACACCTTC
d_gene: .; abundance: many; j_gene: TRBJ1-3; v_gene: TRBV7-2; CDR3aa: CASSFTGRGPNTIYF; CDR3nt: TGTGCCAGCAGCTTTACTGGCAGGGGACCAAACACCATATATTTT
d_gene: .; abundance: .; j_gene: TRBJ2-7; v_gene: TRBV28; CDR3aa: CASSLDGTYEQYF; CDR3nt: TGTGCCAGCAGTTTAGACGGGACCTACGAGCAGTACTTC
d_gene: .; abundance: .; j_gene: TRBJ1-1; v_gene: TRBV19; CDR3aa: CAIRRTRTDTEAFF; CDR3nt: TGTGCCATTCGACGGACCCGAACGGACACTGAAGCTTTCTTT
d_gene: TRBD2; abundance: .; j_gene: TRBJ2-5; v_gene: TRBV5-1; CDR3aa: CASSLGEGQRETQYF; CDR3nt: TGCGCCAGCAGCTTGGGGGAGGGCCAGAGGGAGACCCAGTACTTC
d_gene: .; abundance: .; j_gene: TRBJ2-3; v_gene: TRBV18; CDR3aa: CASSPSSGDTQYF; CDR3nt: TGTGCCAGCTCACCTTCCAGCGGAGATACGCAGTATTTT
d_gene: .; abundance: .; j_gene: TRBJ1-6; v_gene: TRBV7-9; CDR3aa: CASSGAGTNFYNSPLHF; CDR3nt: TGTGCCAGCTCCGGCGCTGGCACAAACTTCTATAATTCACCCCTCCACTTT
d_gene: .; abundance: many; j_gene: TRBJ2-2; v_gene: TRBV28; CDR3aa: CASSLYSYRVGTGELFF; CDR3nt: TGTGCCAGCAGTTTATACTCGTACAGGGTCGGTACCGGGGAGCTGTTTTTT
d_gene: TRBD1; abundance: .; j_gene: TRBJ1-2; v_gene: TRBV6-5; CDR3aa: CASTGGYGYTF; CDR3nt: TGTGCCAGCACAGGGGGCTATGGCTACACCTTC
d_gene: .; abundance: .; j_gene: TRBJ2-3; v_gene: TRBV5-1; CDR3aa: CASSFKPSTDTQYF; CDR3nt: TGCGCCAGCAGCTTCAAGCCTAGCACAGATACGCAGTATTTT
d_gene: .; abundance: .; j_gene: TRBJ2-5; v_gene: TRBV11-2; CDR3aa: CASSLVIWAYQETQYF; CDR3nt: TGTGCCAGCAGCTTAGTAATCTGGGCGTACCAAGAGACCCAGTACTTC
d_gene: .; abundance: .; j_gene: TRBJ1-2; v_gene: TRBV30; CDR3aa: CAWSGTRGLLRGYTF; CDR3nt: TGTGCCTGGAGTGGGACGAGGGGACTCCTCCGGGGCTACACCTTC
d_gene: .; abundance: .; j_gene: TRBJ1-3; v_gene: TRBV7-6; CDR3aa: CASSLVSSSLGNTIYF; CDR3nt: TGTGCCAGCAGCTTAGTTTCTTCATCCCTCGGAAACACCATATATTTT
d_gene: TRBD2; abundance: once; j_gene: TRBJ2-3; v_gene: TRBV7-3; CDR3aa: CASSAGTRGGLDTQYF; CDR3nt: TGTGCCAGCAGCGCAGGGACTAGGGGGGGCCTAGATACGCAGTATTTT
d_gene: .; abundance: .; j_gene: TRBJ1-3; v_gene: TRBV5-4; CDR3aa: CASSRDLTGNSGNTIYF; CDR3nt: TGTGCCAGCAGCCGGGACCTCACAGGGAACTCTGGAAACACCATATATTTT
d_gene: .; abundance: .; j_gene: TRBJ1-2; v_gene: TRBV9; CDR3aa: CASSTGITANYGYTF; CDR3nt: TGTGCCAGCAGCACTGGTATCACAGCTAACTATGGCTACACCTTC
d_gene: .; abundance: .; j_gene: TRBJ1-2; v_gene: TRBV2; CDR3aa: CASSEGWQGYGYTF; CDR3nt: TGTGCCAGCAGTGAAGGTTGGCAGGGTTATGGCTACACCTTC